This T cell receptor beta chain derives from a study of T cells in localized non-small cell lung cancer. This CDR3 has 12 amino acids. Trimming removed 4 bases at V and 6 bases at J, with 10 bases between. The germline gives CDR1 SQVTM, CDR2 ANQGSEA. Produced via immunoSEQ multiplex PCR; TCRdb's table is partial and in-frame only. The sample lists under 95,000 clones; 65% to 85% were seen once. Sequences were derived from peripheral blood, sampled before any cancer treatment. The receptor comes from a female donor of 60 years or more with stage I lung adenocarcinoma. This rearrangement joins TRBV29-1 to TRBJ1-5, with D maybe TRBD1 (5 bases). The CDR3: CSVGSGTQPQHF. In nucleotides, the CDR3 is TGCAGCGTTGGGTCAGGGACTCAGCCCCAGCATTTT. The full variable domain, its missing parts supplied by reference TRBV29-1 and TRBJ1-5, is SAVISQKPSRDICQRGTSLTIQCQVDSQVTMMFWYRQQPGQSLTLIATANQGSEATYESGFVIDKFPISRPNLTFSTLTVSNMSPEDSSIYLCSVGSGTQPQHFGDGTRLSIL.